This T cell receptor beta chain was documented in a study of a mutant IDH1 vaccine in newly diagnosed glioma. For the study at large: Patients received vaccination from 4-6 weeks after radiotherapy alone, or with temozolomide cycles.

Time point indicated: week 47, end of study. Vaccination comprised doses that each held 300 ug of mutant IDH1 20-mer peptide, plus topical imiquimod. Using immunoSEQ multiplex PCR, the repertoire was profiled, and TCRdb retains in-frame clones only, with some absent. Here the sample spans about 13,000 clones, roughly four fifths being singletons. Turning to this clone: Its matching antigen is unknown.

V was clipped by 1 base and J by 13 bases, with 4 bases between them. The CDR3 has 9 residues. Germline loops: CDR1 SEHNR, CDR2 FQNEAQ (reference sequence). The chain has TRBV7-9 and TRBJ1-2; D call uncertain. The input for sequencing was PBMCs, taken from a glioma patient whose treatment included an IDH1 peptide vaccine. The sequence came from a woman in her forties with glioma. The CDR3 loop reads CASSLEATF. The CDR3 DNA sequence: TGTGCCAGCAGCTTAGAAGCCACCTTC.